The next 6 T cell receptor beta chains were all read from a single sample in a study of beta chain features in type 1 diabetes. Sequenced material consisted of expressed TCRB transcripts (all of the isolated RNA was reverse transcribed). Libraries were prepared by immunoSEQ multiplex PCR; TCRdb keeps only in-frame clonotypes and omits some of them. The table has 200,000 to 250,000 clones, 9.6% seen once. Sequenced sample: naive CD4+ T cells from blood. These receptors were collected from a young woman in good health.

This clone has only a few counts. The sample holds other DNA sequences that translate to the same CDR3. The chain joins TRBV30 to TRBJ1-3; D is ambiguous. CDR3 length: 11 residues. Looked up from germline, CDR1 is GTSNPN and CDR2 is SVGIG (reference sequence). V was clipped by 4 bases and J by 1 base, with 2 bases between them. The CDR3 sequence: CAWTSGNTIYF. The CDR3 DNA reads TGTGCCTGGACTTCTGGAAACACCATATATTTT. The whole variable domain, filled in from reference TRBV30 and TRBJ1-3, reads SQTIHQWPATLVQPVGSPLSLECTVEGTSNPNLYWYRQAAGRGLQLLFYSVGIGQISSEVPQNLSASRPQDRQFILSSKKLLLSDSGFYLCAWTSGNTIYFGEGSWLTVV.

This chain uses TRBV7-9 with TRBJ1-2, with D hard to call. This CDR3 is built from 16 residues. Trimming removed 1 base at V and 4 bases at J, with 16 bases between. Germline-derived CDR1 and CDR2 are SEHNR and FQNEAQ (reference sequence). DNA for the CDR3: TGTGCCAGCAGCTTAGGCGATAGAGGGAATCTCTATGGCTACACCTTC. Residues: CASSLGDRGNLYGYTF.

Only a few counts were recorded for this clone. The chain employs TRBV19 and TRBJ2-1, with no clear D. CDR3 length: 13 amino acids. V lost 2 bases and J 7 bases, leaving 9 bases between the germline ends. The V gene's germline CDR1 is LNHDA and CDR2 SQIVND (reference sequence). The CDR3 region is CASSISAQNEQFF. The CDR3 nucleotides are TGTGCCAGTAGTATATCAGCGCAGAATGAGCAGTTCTTC.

The genes are TRBV9 and TRBJ2-7, with 7 bases aligning to TRBD2. The CDR3 runs to 15 residues. The V gene's germline CDR1 is SGDLS and CDR2 YYNGEE. J was trimmed by 2 bases and V by 0 bases; bases with no gene match: 5. This chain's CDR3 is CASSVEIGRAYEQYF. As DNA, the CDR3 is TGTGCCAGCAGCGTAGAGATTGGGAGGGCCTACGAGCAGTACTTC. The variable domain in full, with the rest retrieved from reference TRBV9 and TRBJ2-7, is DSGVTQTPKHLITATGQRVTLRCSPRSGDLSVYWYQQSLDQGLQFLIQYYNGEERAKGNILERFSAQQFPDLHSELNLSSLELGDSALYFCASSVEIGRAYEQYFGPGTRLTVT.

A few counts support this clone. The chain links TRBV28 to TRBJ1-1; a weak D match, TRBD1 (5 bases). The CDR3 is 16 residues long. Per germline, CDR1 MDHEN and CDR2 SYDVKM. V lost 6 bases and J lost 1, with 18 bases in between. The CDR3 nucleotides read TGTGCCAGCAGGGGACCGAAGGGACTTACGAACACTGAAGCTTTCTTT. Residues: CASRGPKGLTNTEAFF.

The chain uses TRBV5-1 and TRBJ2-5; 10 bases agree with TRBD2. The CDR3 sequence is 18 residues long. J lost 0 bases, V lost 1 base, and 9 bases had no gene match. The germline V gene has CDR1 SGHRS and CDR2 YFSETQ. Here the CDR3 DNA reads TGCGCCAGCAGCTTGTCGCCCTGGACTAGCGGCGACCAAGAGACCCAGTACTTC. Protein product: CASSLSPWTSGDQETQYF.